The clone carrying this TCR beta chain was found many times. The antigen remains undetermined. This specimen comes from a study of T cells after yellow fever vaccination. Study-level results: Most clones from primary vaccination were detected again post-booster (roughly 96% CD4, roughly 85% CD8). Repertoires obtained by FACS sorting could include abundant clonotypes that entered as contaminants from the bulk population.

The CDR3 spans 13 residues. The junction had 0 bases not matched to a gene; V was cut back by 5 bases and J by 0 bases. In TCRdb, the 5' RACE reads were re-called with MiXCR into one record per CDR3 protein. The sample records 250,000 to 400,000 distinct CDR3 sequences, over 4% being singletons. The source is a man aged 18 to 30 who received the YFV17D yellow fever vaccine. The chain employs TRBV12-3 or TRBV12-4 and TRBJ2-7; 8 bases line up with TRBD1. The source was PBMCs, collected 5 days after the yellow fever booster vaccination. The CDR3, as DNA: TGTGCCAGCAGTACAGGGGGCTCCTACGAGCAGTACGTC. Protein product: CASSTGGSYEQYV.